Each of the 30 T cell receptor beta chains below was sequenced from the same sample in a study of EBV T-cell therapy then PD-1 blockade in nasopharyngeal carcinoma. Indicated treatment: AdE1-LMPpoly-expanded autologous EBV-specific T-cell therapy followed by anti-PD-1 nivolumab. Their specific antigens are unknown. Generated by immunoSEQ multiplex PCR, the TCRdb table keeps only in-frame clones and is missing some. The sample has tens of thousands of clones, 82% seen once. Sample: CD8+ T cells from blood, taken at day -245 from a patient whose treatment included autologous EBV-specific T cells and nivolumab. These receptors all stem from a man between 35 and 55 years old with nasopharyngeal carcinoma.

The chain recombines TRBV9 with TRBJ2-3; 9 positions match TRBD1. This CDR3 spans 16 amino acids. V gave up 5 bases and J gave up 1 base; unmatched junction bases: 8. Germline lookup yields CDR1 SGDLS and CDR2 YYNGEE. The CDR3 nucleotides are TGTGCCAGCAGGGGACGGGGGGACAGGGGCACAGATACGCAGTATTTT. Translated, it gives CASRGRGDRGTDTQYF.

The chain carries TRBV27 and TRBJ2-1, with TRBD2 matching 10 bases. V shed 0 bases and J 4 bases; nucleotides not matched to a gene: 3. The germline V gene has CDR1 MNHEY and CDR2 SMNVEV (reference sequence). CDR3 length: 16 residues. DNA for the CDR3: TGTGCCAGCAGTTTATCGAGCGGGGGGGTTTACAATGAGCAGTTCTTC. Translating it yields CASSLSSGGVYNEQFF.

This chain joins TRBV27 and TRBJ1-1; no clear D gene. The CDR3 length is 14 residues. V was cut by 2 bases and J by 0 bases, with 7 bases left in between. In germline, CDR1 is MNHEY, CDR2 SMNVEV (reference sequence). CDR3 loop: CASSLRGMNTEAFF. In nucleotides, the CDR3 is TGTGCCAGCAGTTTAAGAGGGATGAACACTGAAGCTTTCTTT.

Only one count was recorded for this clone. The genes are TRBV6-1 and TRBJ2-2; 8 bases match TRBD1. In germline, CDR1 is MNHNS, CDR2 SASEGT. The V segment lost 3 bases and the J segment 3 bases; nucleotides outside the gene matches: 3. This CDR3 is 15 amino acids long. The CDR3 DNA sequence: TGTGCCAGCAGTGATAAGACAGGGGACACCGGGGAGCTGTTTTTT. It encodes CASSDKTGDTGELFF.

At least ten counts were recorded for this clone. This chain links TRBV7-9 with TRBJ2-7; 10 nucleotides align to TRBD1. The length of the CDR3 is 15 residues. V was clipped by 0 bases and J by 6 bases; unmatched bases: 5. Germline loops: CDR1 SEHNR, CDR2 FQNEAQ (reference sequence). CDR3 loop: CASSLADRGRGEQYF. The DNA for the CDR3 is TGTGCCAGCAGCTTAGCCGACAGGGGGCGCGGCGAGCAGTACTTC.

Written as DNA, the CDR3 is TGTGCCAGTAGTATAGGGACAGCTAGCAATCAGCCCCAGCATTTT. This sequence encodes CASSIGTASNQPQHF. This chain uses TRBV19 with TRBJ1-5, with D possibly being TRBD1 (6 bases). The CDR3 totals 15 residues. The V end was cut by 1 base, the J end by 0 bases, with 7 bases between. CDR1 and CDR2 (germline): LNHDA, SQIVND (reference sequence). The complete variable domain, with remaining parts taken from reference TRBV19 and TRBJ1-5, reads DGGITQSPKYLFRKEGQNVTLSCEQNLNHDAMYWYRQDPGQGLRLIYYSQIVNDFQKGDIAEGYSVSREKKESFPLTVTSAQKNPTAFYLCASSIGTASNQPQHFGDGTRLSIL.

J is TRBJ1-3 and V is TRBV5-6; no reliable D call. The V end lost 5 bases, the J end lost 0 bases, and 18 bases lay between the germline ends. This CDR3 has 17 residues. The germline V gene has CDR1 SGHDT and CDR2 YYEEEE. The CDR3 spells CASSDTDRPRSGNTIYF. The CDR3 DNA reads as TGTGCCAGCAGTGACACAGATCGTCCCCGCTCTGGAAACACCATATATTTT.

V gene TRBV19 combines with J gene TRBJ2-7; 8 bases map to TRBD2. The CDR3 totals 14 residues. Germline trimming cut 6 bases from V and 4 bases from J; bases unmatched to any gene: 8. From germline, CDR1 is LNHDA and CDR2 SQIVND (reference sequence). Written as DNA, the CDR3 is TGTGCCAGTAGCCCTGCCCGGGGGGGATACGAGCAGTACTTC. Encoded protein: CASSPARGGYEQYF.

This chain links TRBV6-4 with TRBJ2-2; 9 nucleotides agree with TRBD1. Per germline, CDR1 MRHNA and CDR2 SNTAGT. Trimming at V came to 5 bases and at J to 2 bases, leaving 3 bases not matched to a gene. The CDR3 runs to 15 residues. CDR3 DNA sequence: TGTGCCAGCAGTCCGACAGGGGGTAACACCGGGGAGCTGTTTTTT. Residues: CASSPTGGNTGELFF.

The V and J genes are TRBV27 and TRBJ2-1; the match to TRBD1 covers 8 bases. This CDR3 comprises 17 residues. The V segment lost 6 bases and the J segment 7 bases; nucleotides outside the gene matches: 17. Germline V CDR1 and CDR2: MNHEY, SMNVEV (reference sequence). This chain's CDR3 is CASSLIRTGRLVNEQFF. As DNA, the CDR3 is TGTGCCAGCAGCCTTATTCGGACAGGGAGGCTGGTGAATGAGCAGTTCTTC.

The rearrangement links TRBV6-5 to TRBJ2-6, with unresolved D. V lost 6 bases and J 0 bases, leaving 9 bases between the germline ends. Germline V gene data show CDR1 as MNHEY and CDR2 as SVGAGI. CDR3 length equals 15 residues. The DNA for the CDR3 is TGTGCCAGCAGCGAGGTCAACTCTGGGGCCAACGTCCTGACTTTC. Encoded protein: CASSEVNSGANVLTF.

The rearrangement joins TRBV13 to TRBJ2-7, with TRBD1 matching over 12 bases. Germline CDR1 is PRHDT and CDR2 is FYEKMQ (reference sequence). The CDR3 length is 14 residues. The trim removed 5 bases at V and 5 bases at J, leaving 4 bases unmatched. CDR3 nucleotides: TGTGCCAGCAGCACGGGGACAGGGGGCCACGAGCAGTACTTC. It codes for CASSTGTGGHEQYF.

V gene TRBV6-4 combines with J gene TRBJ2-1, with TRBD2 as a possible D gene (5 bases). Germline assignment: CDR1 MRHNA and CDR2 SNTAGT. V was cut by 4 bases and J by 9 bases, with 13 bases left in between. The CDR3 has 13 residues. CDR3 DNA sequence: TGTGCCAGCAGTGCCCGAGATGCGGGTGAGCAGTTCTTC. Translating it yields CASSARDAGEQFF.

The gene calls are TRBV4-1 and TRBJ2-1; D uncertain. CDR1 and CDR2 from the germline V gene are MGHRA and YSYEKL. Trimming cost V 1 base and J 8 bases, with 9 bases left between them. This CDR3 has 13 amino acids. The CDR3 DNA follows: TGCGCCAGCAGCCAAGTTTCCCCTGATGAGCAGTTCTTC. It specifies CASSQVSPDEQFF.

CDR3 region: CASSPEGTLAYEQYF. CDR3 nucleotides: TGTGCCAGCAGCCCAGAAGGGACTCTTGCCTACGAGCAGTACTTC. The chain joins TRBV7-9 to TRBJ2-7; the D gene is possibly TRBD2 (6 bases). The CDR3 sequence is 15 residues long. Germline values: CDR1 SEHNR, CDR2 FQNEAQ (reference sequence). V gave up 5 bases and J gave up 2 bases, with 16 bases separating them.

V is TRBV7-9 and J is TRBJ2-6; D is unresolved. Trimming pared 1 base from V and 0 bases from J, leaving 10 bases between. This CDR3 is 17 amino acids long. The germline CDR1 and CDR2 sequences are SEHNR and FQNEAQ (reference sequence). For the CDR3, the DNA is TGTGCCAGCAGCTTAGTGTCGTCTGACTCTGGGGCCAACGTCCTGACTTTC. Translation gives CASSLVSSDSGANVLTF.

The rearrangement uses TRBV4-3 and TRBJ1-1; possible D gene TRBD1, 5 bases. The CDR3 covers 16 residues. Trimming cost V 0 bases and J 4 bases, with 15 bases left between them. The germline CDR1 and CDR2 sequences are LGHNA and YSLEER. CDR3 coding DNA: TGCGCCAGCAGCCAAGATATTGGGGCTCCGACCACTGAAGCTTTCTTT. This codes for CASSQDIGAPTTEAFF.

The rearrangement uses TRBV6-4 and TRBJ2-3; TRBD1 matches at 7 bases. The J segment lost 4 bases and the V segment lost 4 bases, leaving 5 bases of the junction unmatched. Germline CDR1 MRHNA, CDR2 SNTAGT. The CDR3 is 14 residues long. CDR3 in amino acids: CASSGDREPDTQYF. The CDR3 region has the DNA TGTGCCAGCAGTGGAGACAGGGAGCCAGATACGCAGTATTTT.

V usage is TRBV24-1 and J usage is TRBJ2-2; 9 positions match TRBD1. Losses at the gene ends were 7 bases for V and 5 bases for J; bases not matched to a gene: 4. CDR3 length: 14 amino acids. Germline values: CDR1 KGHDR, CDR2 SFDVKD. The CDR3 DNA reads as TGTGCCACCAGGGGACAGGGAAGAACCGGGGAGCTGTTTTTT. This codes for CATRGQGRTGELFF.

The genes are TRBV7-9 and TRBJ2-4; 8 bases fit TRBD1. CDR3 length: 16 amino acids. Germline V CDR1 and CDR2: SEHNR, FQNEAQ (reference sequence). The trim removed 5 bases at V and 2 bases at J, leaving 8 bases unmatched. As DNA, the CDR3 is TGTGCCAGCAGCATCACAGGGGGTTGGACCAAAAACATTCAGTACTTC. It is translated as CASSITGGWTKNIQYF.

CDR3 sequence reads: CASSLGGDTYEQYF. The CDR3, as DNA: TGTGCCAGCAGCTTGGGGGGGGACACCTACGAGCAGTACTTC. The chain employs TRBV5-6 and TRBJ2-7, with D possibly being TRBD1 or TRBD2 (6 bases each). Looked up from germline, CDR1 is SGHDT and CDR2 is YYEEEE. This CDR3 comprises 14 residues. V was pared by 0 bases and J by 2 bases, with 9 bases between.

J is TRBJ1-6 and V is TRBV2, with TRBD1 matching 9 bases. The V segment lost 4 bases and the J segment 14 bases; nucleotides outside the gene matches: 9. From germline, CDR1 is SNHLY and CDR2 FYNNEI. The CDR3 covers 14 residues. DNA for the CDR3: TGTGCCAGCAGTGGAACAGGGGGCGTTAGGGCCCTCCACTTT. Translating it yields CASSGTGGVRALHF.

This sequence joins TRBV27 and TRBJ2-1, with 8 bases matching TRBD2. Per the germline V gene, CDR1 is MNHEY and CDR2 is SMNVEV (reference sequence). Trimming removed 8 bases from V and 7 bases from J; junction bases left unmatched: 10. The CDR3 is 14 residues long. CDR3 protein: CASSLRGGRNEQFF. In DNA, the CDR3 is TGTGCCAGCTCACTTCGGGGGGGGCGGAATGAGCAGTTCTTC.

DNA for the CDR3: TGTGCCAGCAGTTCCCCCAGGAGGGGGGAAGGCTACACCTTC. Translating gives CASSSPRRGEGYTF. The chain recombines TRBV27 with TRBJ1-2; possible D gene TRBD1, 6 bases. Looked up from germline, CDR1 is MNHEY and CDR2 is SMNVEV (reference sequence). The CDR3 runs to 14 residues. Trimming shortened V by 4 bases and J by 8 bases, and 17 bases separated the two germline ends.

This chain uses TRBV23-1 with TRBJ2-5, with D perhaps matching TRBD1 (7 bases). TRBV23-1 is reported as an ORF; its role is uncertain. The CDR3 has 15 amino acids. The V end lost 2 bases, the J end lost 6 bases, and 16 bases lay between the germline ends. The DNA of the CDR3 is TGCGCCAGCAGTCAAGGCCGACAGGGAGGAAAGACCCAGTACTTC. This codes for CASSQGRQGGKTQYF.

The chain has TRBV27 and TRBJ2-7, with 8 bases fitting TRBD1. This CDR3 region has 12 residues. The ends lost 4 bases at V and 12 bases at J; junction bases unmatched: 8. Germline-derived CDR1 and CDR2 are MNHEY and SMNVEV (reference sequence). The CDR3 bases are TGTGCCAGCAGTTCAAACAGGGGGATCCTGTACTTC. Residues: CASSSNRGILYF.

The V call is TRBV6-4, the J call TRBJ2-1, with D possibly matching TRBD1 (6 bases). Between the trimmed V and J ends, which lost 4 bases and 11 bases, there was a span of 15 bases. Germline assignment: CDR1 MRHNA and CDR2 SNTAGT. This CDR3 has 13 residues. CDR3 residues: CASSAAPQGQQFF. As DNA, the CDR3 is TGTGCCAGCAGTGCTGCCCCACAGGGACAGCAGTTCTTC.

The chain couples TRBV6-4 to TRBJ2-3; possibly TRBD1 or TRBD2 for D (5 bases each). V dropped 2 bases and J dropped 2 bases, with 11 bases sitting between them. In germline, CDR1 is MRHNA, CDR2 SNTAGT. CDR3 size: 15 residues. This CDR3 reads CASSDGETDTDTQYF. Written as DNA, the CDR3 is TGTGCCAGCAGTGACGGGGAGACAGACACAGATACGCAGTATTTT.

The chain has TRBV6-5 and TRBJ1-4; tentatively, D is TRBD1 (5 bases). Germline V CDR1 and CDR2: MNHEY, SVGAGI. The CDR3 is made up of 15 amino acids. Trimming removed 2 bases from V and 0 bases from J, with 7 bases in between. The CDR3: CASSYLTATNEKLFF. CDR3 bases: TGTGCCAGCAGTTACCTGACAGCAACTAATGAAAAACTGTTTTTT.

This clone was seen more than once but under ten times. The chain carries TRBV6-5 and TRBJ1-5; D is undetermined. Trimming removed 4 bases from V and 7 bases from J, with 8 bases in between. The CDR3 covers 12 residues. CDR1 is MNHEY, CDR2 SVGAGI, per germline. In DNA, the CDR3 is TGTGCCAGCAGTTCCAGAGGGCAGCCCCAGCATTTT. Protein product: CASSSRGQPQHF.